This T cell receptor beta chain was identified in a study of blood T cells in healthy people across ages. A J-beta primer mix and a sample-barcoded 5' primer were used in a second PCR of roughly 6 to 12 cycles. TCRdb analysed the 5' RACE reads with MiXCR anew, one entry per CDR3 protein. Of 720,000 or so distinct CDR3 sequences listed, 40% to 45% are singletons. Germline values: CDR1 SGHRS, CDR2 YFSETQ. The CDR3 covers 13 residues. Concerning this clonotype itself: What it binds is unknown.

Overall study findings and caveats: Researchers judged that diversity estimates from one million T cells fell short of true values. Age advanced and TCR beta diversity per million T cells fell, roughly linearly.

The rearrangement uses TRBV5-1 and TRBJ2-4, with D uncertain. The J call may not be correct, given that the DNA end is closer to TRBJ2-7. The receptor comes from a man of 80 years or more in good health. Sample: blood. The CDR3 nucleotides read TGCGCCAGCAGCCTGCGGATGGATTACGAGCAGTACTTC. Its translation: CASSLRMDYEQYF.